The clone carrying this T cell receptor (beta chain) was detected only a few times. The CDR3 length is 13 residues. V shed 8 bases and J 5 bases; nucleotides not matched to a gene: 8. Germline loops: CDR1 MNHNS, CDR2 SASEGT. The entry originates in a study of blood T cells in healthy people across ages. Together with a sample-barcoded 5' primer, a J-beta primer mix was included in a second PCR lasting roughly 6 to 12 cycles. Each CDR3 protein gets one entry after TCRdb re-called the 5' RACE reads with MiXCR. The sample lists approximately 800,000 distinct CDR3 sequences, 53% seen once, with approximately 40% in the top ten.

The chain carries TRBV6-1 and TRBJ2-7; TRBD1 agrees at 8 bases. What was sequenced was blood. The origin of this receptor is a man older than 75 in good health. The DNA for the CDR3 is TGTGCCAGCCTACGGACAGGGTCCAACGAGCAGTACTTC. Its protein is CASLRTGSNEQYF.